A selection of T cell receptor beta chains follows, all from one sample in a study of cytomegalovirus exposure and HLA in healthy donors. Produced via immunoSEQ multiplex PCR; TCRdb's table is partial and in-frame only. This sample has some 170,000 clones, with 72% found just once. Sequencing was performed on PBMCs. Receptor source: a human donor in good health. Both conserved end residues are part of each CDR3. D genes are given only for firm matches. Only part of the rows carry a size: once, few, many, or a class if the clone is expanded.

clone size	V gene	J gene	D gene	CDR3 length	CDR3 DNA	CDR3 protein
-	TRBV7-3	TRBJ1-5	-	13	TGTGCCAGCAGCTTACAGGGTTTTCAGCCCCAGCATTTT	CASSLQGFQPQHF
-	TRBV6-1	TRBJ1-1	-	11	TGTGCCAGCAGAAGAACAGGGTCTGCTTTCTTT	CASRRTGSAFF
-	TRBV23-1	TRBJ1-2	TRBD1	16	TGCGCCAGCAGTCACCCTTCGGACAGGGAGGTGGAAGGCTACACCTTC	CASSHPSDREVEGYTF
-	TRBV21-1	TRBJ1-3	-	17	TGTGCCAGCAGCAAAAGAAGAAGGGGAAGGACTGGAAACACCATATATTTT	CASSKRRRGRTGNTIYF
-	TRBV6-5	TRBJ1-5	TRBD1	14	TGTGCCAGCAGCCAGACAGGGGGGGCTTGGGCCCAGCATTTT	CASSQTGGAWAQHF
once	TRBV7-8	TRBJ1-5	TRBD1	15	TGTGCCAGCAGCCCCTCGGGACAGATTCATCAGCCCCAGCATTTT	CASSPSGQIHQPQHF
once	TRBV5-1	TRBJ2-3	TRBD1	15	TGCGCCAGCAGGGACAGGCGACCCATCACAGATACGCAGTATTTT	CASRDRRPITDTQYF
-	TRBV6-4	TRBJ1-1	-	15	TGTGCCAGCAGTGCGACGTGGGGAGGGAACACTGAAGCTTTCTTT	CASSATWGGNTEAFF
once	TRBV10-3	TRBJ2-2	-	15	TGTGCCATCAGACCCGGGACAACCGACACCGGGGAGCTGTTTTTT	CAIRPGTTDTGELFF
-	TRBV30	TRBJ1-2	TRBD1	12	TGTGCCTGGAGTGCAGGGGGCTATGGCTACACCTTC	CAWSAGGYGYTF
-	TRBV11-3	TRBJ1-1	-	14	TGTGCCAGCAGCTTGGACACTTTGAACACTGAAGCTTTCTTT	CASSLDTLNTEAFF
-	TRBV5-1	TRBJ1-1	-	14	TGCGCCAGCAAATTTTCGGGGTTGAACACTGAAGCTTTCTTT	CASKFSGLNTEAFF
-	TRBV5-1	TRBJ2-7	-	15	TGCGCCAGCAGCGGGGACTCGCTCACGACCTACGAGCAGTACTTC	CASSGDSLTTYEQYF
-	TRBV30	TRBJ1-4	-	13	TGTGCCTGGAGTGTAACGGAGTGGGAAAAACTGTTTTTT	CAWSVTEWEKLFF
-	TRBV29-1	TRBJ2-3	-	13	TGCAGCGTGATAGCGGATGGGACAGATACGCAGTATTTT	CSVIADGTDTQYF
-	TRBV7-8	TRBJ1-2	-	15	TGTGCCAGCAGCTCGGAGGGGTGGGGGACCTATGGCTACACCTTC	CASSSEGWGTYGYTF
-	TRBV19	TRBJ1-1	TRBD1	15	TGTGCCAGTACCTCCCGGGACAGGGGAAACACTGAAGCTTTCTTT	CASTSRDRGNTEAFF
few	TRBV11-3	TRBJ2-2	-	12	TGTGCCAGCAGCCCTAATACCGGGGAGCTGTTTTTT	CASSPNTGELFF
-	TRBV7-8	TRBJ1-1	-	16	TGTGCCAGCAGCTTAGGCCCGGGGGGGACGAACACTGAAGCTTTCTTT	CASSLGPGGTNTEAFF
-	TRBV11-2	TRBJ2-5	-	14	TGTGCCAGCAGCTTAGTTATGGGAGAAGAGACCCAGTACTTC	CASSLVMGEETQYF